This TCR beta chain emerged from a study of T cell responses to AZD1222 COVID-19 vaccine. Regarding the study as a whole: Reportedly, close to half of spike-specific TCRs are directed against unmutated variant regions.

The method was immunoSEQ multiplex PCR; TCRdb's version includes in-frame clones alone and lacks a portion of them. This table holds about 110,000 clones, roughly 87% found once. CDR3 size: 14 residues. Looked up from germline, CDR1 is MDHEN and CDR2 is SYDVKM. V lost 4 bases and J lost 0, with 7 bases in between. This clone was found once. The antigen is unknown. The sequenced sample was peripheral blood, obtained on day 0 of MenACWY control vaccination. The origin of this receptor is an adult in good health. This rearrangement joins TRBV28 to TRBJ1-3, with a possible D match to TRBD1 (5 bases). CDR3 loop: CASSSRASGNTIYF. The CDR3 nucleotides are TGTGCCAGCAGTTCCAGGGCCTCTGGAAACACCATATATTTT.